The TCR beta chain under discussion was sequenced for a study of shared clonotypes between healthy human individuals. Study-level information: Each donor's CD4 naive and CD4 memory cells filled three plates apiece, CD8 naive two, and CD8 memory one.

Deep-level settings were used for running the assay. Several immunoSEQ 96-well plates shared each subset's DNA, each plate a replicate. The data were produced by immunoSEQ multiplex PCR, yet TCRdb's version contains in-frame clones alone and is incomplete. The table records 2.5 million or so clones, more than 80% of them present only once. V was pared by 0 bases and J by 10 bases, with 18 bases between. Germline assignment: CDR1 SGHAT and CDR2 FQNNGV. CDR3 length equals 15 residues. V usage is TRBV11-2 and J usage is TRBJ1-1, with TRBD1 as a possible D gene (5 bases). This clonotype was sampled from a man in his late teens or twenties in good health. Source material: naive CD4+ T cells sorted from blood. Subset denoted: CD45RA+ positively selected. The CDR3 DNA follows: TGTGCCAGCAGCTTAGATTCCTCTATAGTGAGGGGAGCTTTCTTT. The encoded protein is CASSLDSSIVRGAFF. Drawing the rest from reference TRBV11-2 and TRBJ1-1, the complete variable domain is EAGVAQSPRYKIIEKRQSVAFWCNPISGHATLYWYQQILGQGPKLLIQFQNNGVVDDSQLPKDRFSAERLKGVDSTLKIQPAKLEDSAVYLCASSLDSSIVRGAFFGQGTRLTVV.